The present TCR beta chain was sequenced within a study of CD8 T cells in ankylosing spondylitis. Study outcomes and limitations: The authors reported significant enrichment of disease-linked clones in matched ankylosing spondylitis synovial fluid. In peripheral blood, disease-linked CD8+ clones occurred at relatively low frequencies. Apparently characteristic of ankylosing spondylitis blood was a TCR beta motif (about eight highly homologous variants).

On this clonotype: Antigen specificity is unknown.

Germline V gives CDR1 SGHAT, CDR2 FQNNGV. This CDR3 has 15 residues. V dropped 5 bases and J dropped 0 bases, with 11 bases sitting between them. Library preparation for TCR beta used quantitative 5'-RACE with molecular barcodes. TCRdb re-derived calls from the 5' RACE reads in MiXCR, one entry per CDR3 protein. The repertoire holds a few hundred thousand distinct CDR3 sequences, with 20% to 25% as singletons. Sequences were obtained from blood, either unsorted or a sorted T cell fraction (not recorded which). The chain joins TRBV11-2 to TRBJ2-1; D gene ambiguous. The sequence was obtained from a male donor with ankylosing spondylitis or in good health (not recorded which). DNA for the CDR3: TGTGCCAGCAGCGCGAGCCTTAGCTCCTACAATGAGCAGTTCTTC. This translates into CASSASLSSYNEQFF.